A single sample is the source of the 11 T cell receptor beta chains below, sequenced in a study of cytomegalovirus exposure and HLA in healthy donors. The PCR employed 60 Vbeta primers together with 13 Jbeta primers. The method was immunoSEQ multiplex PCR; TCRdb's version includes in-frame clones alone and lacks a portion of them. The repertoire holds approximately 160,000 clones, with around 80% as singletons. The sample taken for sequencing was PBMCs. The source of these receptors is a young man in good health and CMV-seronegative.

The V gene is TRBV15, the J gene TRBJ2-3, with TRBD2 matching 13 bases. The CDR3 covers 19 residues. In germline, CDR1 is LNHNV, CDR2 YYDKDF (reference sequence). J gave up 1 base and V 5 bases, and 12 bases lay outside the gene matches. CDR3 region: CATSAYLIGLAGGTDTQYF. CDR3 coding DNA: TGTGCCACCAGCGCATATTTGATAGGACTAGCGGGGGGCACAGATACGCAGTATTTT.

V is TRBV18 and J is TRBJ2-5; TRBD2 might be the D (5 bases). The ends were cut back, 3 bases at V and 5 bases at J, with 16 bases in the middle. The CDR3 loop spans 15 amino acids. Germline CDR1 is KGHSH and CDR2 is LQKENI. CDR3: CASSPVVGRRETQYF. The DNA for the CDR3 is TGTGCCAGCTCACCCGTAGTTGGCAGGAGGGAGACCCAGTACTTC.

J is TRBJ2-5 and V is TRBV6-4; 8 nucleotides align to TRBD1. Per the germline V gene, CDR1 is MRHNA and CDR2 is SNTAGT. V was pared by 6 bases and J by 5 bases, with 5 bases of the junction left unmatched. This CDR3 spans 13 amino acids. The CDR3 region is CASRTRGLETQYF. The CDR3, as DNA: TGTGCCAGCAGAACCAGGGGGCTTGAGACCCAGTACTTC.

V usage is TRBV2 and J usage is TRBJ1-2, with unresolved D. The CDR3 is 15 amino acids. The V end was cut by 6 bases, the J end by 7 bases, with 21 bases between. Germline-derived CDR1 and CDR2 are SNHLY and FYNNEI. The CDR3 loop reads CASSRAEGGKSGYTF. CDR3 nucleotides: TGTGCCAGCAGCAGAGCAGAGGGAGGAAAGAGTGGCTACACCTTC.

V gene TRBV19 combines with J gene TRBJ2-7, with 8 bases lining up with TRBD1. Per germline, CDR1 LNHDA and CDR2 SQIVND (reference sequence). CDR3 length equals 16 residues. Trimming took 6 bases from V and 3 from J; bases not matched to a gene: 13. The CDR3 region is CASSRPGTGKGYEQYF. In DNA, the CDR3 is TGTGCCAGTAGCCGCCCTGGGACAGGAAAAGGCTACGAGCAGTACTTC.

The chain recombines TRBV6-6 with TRBJ2-5; D is perhaps TRBD1 (6 bases). Germline V gene lookup returns CDR1 MNHNY and CDR2 SVGAGI (reference sequence). CDR3 length: 13 residues. Trimming removed 7 bases at V and 9 bases at J, with 18 bases between. The CDR3 here is CASIVQGSRAQYF. CDR3 in DNA: TGTGCCAGCATCGTACAGGGCTCACGGGCCCAGTACTTC.

The J gene is TRBJ2-1, the V gene TRBV5-1; possible D gene TRBD2, 6 bases. V lost 6 bases and J 1 base, leaving 14 bases between the germline ends. The V gene's germline CDR1 is SGHRS and CDR2 YFSETQ. The CDR3 loop spans 15 amino acids. In DNA, the CDR3 is TGCGCCAGCAAAATAGCGGCTTCGTCCTACAATGAGCAGTTCTTC. This sequence encodes CASKIAASSYNEQFF.

The rearrangement joins TRBV6-1 to TRBJ2-5; a possible D gene is TRBD1 (6 bases). CDR1 and CDR2 from the germline V gene are MNHNS and SASEGT. V lost 6 bases, J lost 7 bases, and 9 bases lay in between. The CDR3 spans 11 residues. Here the CDR3 reads CASSTGLTQYF. The CDR3 nucleotides are TGTGCCAGCAGCACAGGGTTGACCCAGTACTTC.

The chain is built from TRBV5-4 and TRBJ1-2; D may be TRBD1 (6 bases). There are 14 residues in the CDR3. V shed 6 bases and J shed 0 bases, with 12 bases lying between them. CDR1 and CDR2 from the germline V gene are SGHNT and YYREEE (reference sequence). The CDR3 protein is CASTHRTANYGYTF. As DNA, the CDR3 is TGTGCCAGCACCCACAGGACAGCTAACTATGGCTACACCTTC.

The CDR3 DNA reads TGTGCCAGCAGCCAACGACAGGGGGCGGAAAAACTGTTTTTT. Its protein is CASSQRQGAEKLFF. The rearrangement uses TRBV11-2 and TRBJ1-4, with 10 bases lining up with TRBD1. V lost 5 bases and J lost 8; bases outside the gene matches: 5. This CDR3 comprises 14 residues. Germline V gene lookup returns CDR1 SGHAT and CDR2 FQNNGV.

V usage is TRBV9 and J usage is TRBJ1-2; TRBD1 might be the D (6 bases). The ends were cut back, 1 base at V and 3 bases at J, with 16 bases in the middle. Per germline, CDR1 SGDLS and CDR2 YYNGEE. The CDR3 has 16 residues. The CDR3 bases are TGTGCCAGCAGCGTAACTCACAGGGTTCCTGACTATGGCTACACCTTC. Translated: CASSVTHRVPDYGYTF.